One TCR beta chain is described in this entry. Its antigen is unknown. These data come from a study of cytomegalovirus exposure and HLA in healthy donors. On the study more broadly: Drawn from HLA-typed donors, approximately 86 million unique TCRs were held in an early data release. Study-level findings and limits: In a later analysis, an Asian-associated ancestry cluster reportedly showed fewer N-insertions than the roughly 730-donor mean. The authors listed roughly 150 TCR beta chains as cytomegalovirus-associated.

Trimming removed 0 bases from V and 2 bases from J, with 13 bases in between. This CDR3 region has 16 residues. Germline V gene sequence: CDR1 MNHEY, CDR2 SMNVEV (reference sequence). PCR involved 60 Vbeta and 13 Jbeta primers. Profiled with immunoSEQ multiplex PCR; TCRdb holds only in-frame clones, not every one. The sample lists 80,000 to 100,000 clones, about 77% seen once, with around 3.2% in the top ten. This TCR was recovered from a middle-aged man in good health and CMV-seronegative. The V and J genes are TRBV27 and TRBJ1-2; maybe TRBD1 (5 bases). The source material was PBMCs. The CDR3 sequence is CASSLSAGLLNYGYTF. Written as DNA, the CDR3 is TGTGCCAGCAGTTTATCGGCAGGGCTCCTAAACTATGGCTACACCTTC.